Included here is one T cell receptor beta chain sequence, with context. V shed 6 bases and J shed 6 bases, with 13 bases lying between them. The CDR3 length is 13 residues. This specimen comes from a study of patients and donors after allogeneic stem cell transplantation. Using its own MiXCR run on the RT-PCR reads, TCRdb lists one record per CDR3 protein. Among 70,000 or so distinct CDR3 sequences listed, approximately 26% were seen once. The receptor was isolated from a human donor who was either an allogeneic HSCT recipient or a stem cell or donor lymphocyte infusion donor (not recorded which). It is not recorded whose cells these are; they may come from a transplant donor. The chain recombines TRBV12-3 or TRBV12-4 with TRBJ2-3, with D hard to call. What was sequenced was blood, either unsorted or a sorted T cell fraction (not recorded which). This chain's CDR3 is CASRSEVSDTQYF. In nucleotides, the CDR3 is TGTGCCAGCAGATCCGAAGTATCTGATACGCAGTATTTT.